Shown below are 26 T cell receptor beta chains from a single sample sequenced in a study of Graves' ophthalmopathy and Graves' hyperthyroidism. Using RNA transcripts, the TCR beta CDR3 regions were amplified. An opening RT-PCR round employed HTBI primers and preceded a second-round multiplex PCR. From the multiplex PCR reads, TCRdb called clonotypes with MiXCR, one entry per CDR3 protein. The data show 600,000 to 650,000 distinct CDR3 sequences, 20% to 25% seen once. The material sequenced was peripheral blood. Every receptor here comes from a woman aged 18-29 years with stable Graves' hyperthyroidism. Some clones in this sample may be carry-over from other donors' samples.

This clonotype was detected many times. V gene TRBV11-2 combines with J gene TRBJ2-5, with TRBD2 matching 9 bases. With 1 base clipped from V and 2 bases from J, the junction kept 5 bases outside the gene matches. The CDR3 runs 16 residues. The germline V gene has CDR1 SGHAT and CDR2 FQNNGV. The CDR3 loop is CASSLVRAGGQETQYF. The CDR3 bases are TGTGCCAGCAGCTTAGTTAGGGCGGGGGGGCAAGAGACCCAGTACTTC. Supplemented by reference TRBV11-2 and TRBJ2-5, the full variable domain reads EAGVAQSPRYKIIEKRQSVAFWCNPISGHATLYWYQQILGQGPKLLIQFQNNGVVDDSQLPKDRFSAERLKGVDSTLKIQPAKLEDSAVYLCASSLVRAGGQETQYFGPGTRLLVL.

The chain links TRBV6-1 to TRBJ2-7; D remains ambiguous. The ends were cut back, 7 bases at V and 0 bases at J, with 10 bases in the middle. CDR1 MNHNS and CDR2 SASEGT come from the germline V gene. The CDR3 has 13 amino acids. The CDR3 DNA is TGTGCCAGCACCTCCAGAAGCTCCTACGAGCAGTACTTC. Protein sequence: CASTSRSSYEQYF.

The CDR3 DNA is TGTGCCAGTTCTCACAGGTCCACTGAAGCTTTCTTT. It translates to CASSHRSTEAFF. The chain combines TRBV2 with TRBJ1-1; a weak D match, TRBD1 (5 bases). Germline V gene lookup returns CDR1 SNHLY and CDR2 FYNNEI. The CDR3 runs 12 residues. Trimming took off 9 bases at V and 4 bases at J, with 12 bases between the two ends.

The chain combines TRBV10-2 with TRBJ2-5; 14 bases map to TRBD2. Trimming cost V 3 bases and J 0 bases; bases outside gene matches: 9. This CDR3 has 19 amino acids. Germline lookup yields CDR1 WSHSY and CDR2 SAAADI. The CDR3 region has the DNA TGCGCCAGCAGTGACTTACGGACTAGCGGGGGGCAGTACCAAGAGACCCAGTACTTC. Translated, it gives CASSDLRTSGGQYQETQYF.

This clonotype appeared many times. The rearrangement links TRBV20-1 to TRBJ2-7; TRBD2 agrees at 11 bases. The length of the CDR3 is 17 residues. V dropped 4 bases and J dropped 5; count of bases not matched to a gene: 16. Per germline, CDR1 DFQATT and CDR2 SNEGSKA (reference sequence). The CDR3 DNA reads TGCAGTGCTATGACTTCCCTCACTAGCGGGAGAATCCACGAGCAGTACTTC. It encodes CSAMTSLTSGRIHEQYF.

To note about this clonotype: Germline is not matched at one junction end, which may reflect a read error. DNA for the CDR3: TGCGCCAGCAGTCAAGACATAGCGGCGCCCGGGGAGCTGTTTTTT. It codes for CASSQDIAAPGELFF. The chain combines TRBV4-1 with TRBJ2-2; D is perhaps TRBD2 (6 bases). Germline loops: CDR1 MGHRA, CDR2 YSYEKL. CDR3 length: 15 amino acids.

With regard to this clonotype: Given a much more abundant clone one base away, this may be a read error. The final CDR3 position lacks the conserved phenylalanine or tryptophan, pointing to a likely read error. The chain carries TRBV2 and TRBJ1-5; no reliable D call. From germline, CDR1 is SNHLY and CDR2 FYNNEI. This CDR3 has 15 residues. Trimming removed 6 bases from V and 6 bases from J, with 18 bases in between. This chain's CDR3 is CASRPDGQAGQPQHS. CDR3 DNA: TGTGCCAGCAGACCCGACGGGCAGGCAGGTCAGCCCCAGCATTCT.

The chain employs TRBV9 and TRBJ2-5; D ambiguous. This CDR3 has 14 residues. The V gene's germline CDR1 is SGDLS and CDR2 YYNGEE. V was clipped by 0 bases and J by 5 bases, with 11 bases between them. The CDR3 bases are TGTGCCAGCAGCGTAGGGGTCCGGCAGGAGACCCAGTACTTC. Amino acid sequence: CASSVGVRQETQYF.

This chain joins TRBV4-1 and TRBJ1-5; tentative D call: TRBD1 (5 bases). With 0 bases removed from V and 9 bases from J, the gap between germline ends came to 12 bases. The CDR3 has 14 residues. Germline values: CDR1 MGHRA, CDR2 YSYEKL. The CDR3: CASSQDKGFRPQHF. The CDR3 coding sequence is TGCGCCAGCAGCCAAGATAAGGGGTTTCGGCCCCAGCATTTT.

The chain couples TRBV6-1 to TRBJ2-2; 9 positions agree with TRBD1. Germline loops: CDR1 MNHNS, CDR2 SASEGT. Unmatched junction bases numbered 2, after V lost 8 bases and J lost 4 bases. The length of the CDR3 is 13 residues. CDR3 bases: TGTGCCAGCGGGGACAGGGTCACCGGGGAGCTGTTTTTT. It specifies CASGDRVTGELFF.

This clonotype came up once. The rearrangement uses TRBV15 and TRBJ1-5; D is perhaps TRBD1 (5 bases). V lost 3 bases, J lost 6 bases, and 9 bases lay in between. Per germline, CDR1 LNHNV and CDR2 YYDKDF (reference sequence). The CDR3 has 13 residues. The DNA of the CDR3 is TGTGCCACCAGCAGGGTAGGGGTTCAGCCCCAGCATTTT. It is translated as CATSRVGVQPQHF.

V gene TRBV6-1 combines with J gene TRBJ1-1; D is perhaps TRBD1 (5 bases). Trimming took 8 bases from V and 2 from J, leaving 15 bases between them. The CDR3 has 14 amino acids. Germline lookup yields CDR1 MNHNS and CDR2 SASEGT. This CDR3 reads CASPAGHYNTEAFF. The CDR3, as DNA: TGTGCCAGCCCCGCCGGACATTATAACACTGAAGCTTTCTTT.

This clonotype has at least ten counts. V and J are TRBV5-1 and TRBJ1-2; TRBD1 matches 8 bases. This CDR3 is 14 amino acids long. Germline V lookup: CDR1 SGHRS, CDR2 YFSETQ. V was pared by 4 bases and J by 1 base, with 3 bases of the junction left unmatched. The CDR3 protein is CASSATGDNYGYTF. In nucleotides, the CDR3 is TGCGCCAGCAGCGCGACAGGGGATAACTATGGCTACACCTTC. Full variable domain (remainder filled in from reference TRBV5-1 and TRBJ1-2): KAGVTQTPRYLIKTRGQQVTLSCSPISGHRSVSWYQQTPGQGLQFLFEYFSETQRNKGNFPGRFSGRQFSNSRSEMNVSTLELGDSALYLCASSATGDNYGYTFGSGTRLTVV.

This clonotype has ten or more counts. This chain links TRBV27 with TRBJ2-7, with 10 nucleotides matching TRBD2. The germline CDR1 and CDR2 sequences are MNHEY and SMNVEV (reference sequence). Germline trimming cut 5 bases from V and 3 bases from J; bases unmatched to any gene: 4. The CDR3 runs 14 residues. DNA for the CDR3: TGTGCCAGCAGTCATAGCGGGGGGATCTACGAGCAGTACTTC. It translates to CASSHSGGIYEQYF.

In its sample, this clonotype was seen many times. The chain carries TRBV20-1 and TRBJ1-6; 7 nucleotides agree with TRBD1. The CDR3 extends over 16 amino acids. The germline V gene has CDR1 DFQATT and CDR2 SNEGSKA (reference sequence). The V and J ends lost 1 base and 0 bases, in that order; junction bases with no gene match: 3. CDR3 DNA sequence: TGCAGTGCTAGAGGCCACAGGGGCTCCTATAATTCACCCCTCCACTTT. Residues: CSARGHRGSYNSPLHF.

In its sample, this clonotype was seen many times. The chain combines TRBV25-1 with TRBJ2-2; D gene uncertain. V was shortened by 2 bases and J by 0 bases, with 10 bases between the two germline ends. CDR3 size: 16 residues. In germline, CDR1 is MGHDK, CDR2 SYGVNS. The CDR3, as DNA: TGTGCCAGCAGTGAAGTGGGCCTCGCGAACACCGGGGAGCTGTTTTTT. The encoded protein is CASSEVGLANTGELFF. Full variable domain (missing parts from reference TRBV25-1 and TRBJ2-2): EADIYQTPRYLVIGTGKKITLECSQTMGHDKMYWYQQDPGMELHLIHYSYGVNSTEKGDLSSESTVSRIRTEHFPLTLESARPSHTSQYLCASSEVGLANTGELFFGEGSRLTVL.

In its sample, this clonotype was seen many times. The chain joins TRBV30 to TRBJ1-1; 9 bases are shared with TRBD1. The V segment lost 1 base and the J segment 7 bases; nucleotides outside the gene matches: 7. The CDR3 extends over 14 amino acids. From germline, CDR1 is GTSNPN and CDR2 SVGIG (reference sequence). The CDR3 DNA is TGTGCCTGGAGTGCCGACAGGGGGGGTTTTGAAGCTTTCTTT. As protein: CAWSADRGGFEAFF.

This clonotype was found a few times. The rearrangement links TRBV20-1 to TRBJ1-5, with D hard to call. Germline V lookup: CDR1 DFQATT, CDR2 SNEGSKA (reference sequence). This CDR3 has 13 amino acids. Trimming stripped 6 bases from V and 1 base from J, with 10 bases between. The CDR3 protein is CSALGPSNQPQHF. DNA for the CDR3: TGCAGTGCCCTCGGACCGAGCAATCAGCCCCAGCATTTT.

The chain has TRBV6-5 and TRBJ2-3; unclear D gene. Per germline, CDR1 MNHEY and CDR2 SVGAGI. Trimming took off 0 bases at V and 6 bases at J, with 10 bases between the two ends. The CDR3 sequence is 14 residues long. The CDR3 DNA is TGTGCCAGCAGTTACTCGGACGGTGGGGATACGCAGTATTTT. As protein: CASSYSDGGDTQYF.

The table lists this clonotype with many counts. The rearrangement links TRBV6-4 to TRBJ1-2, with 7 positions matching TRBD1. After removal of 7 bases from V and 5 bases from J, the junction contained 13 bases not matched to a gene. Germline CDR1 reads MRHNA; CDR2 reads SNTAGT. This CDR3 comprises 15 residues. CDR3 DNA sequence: TGTGCCAGCACTGATGAACCGGGACAGATGTATGGCTACACCTTC. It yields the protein CASTDEPGQMYGYTF.

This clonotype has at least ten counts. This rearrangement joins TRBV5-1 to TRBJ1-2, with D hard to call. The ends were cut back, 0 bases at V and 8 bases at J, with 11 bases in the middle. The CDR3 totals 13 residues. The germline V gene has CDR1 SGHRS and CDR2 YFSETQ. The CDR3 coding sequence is TGCGCCAGCAGCTTGGCCTCAGCGGAAGGCTACACCTTC. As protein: CASSLASAEGYTF.

The CDR3 DNA follows: TGTGCCAGCAGCCGGACAGGCCTGCACTATGGCTACACCTTC. The encoded protein is CASSRTGLHYGYTF. The genes are TRBV5-6 and TRBJ1-2; 7 bases match TRBD1. The trim removed 4 bases at V and 3 bases at J, leaving 6 bases unmatched. The CDR3 is 14 residues long. CDR1 and CDR2 from the germline V gene are SGHDT and YYEEEE.

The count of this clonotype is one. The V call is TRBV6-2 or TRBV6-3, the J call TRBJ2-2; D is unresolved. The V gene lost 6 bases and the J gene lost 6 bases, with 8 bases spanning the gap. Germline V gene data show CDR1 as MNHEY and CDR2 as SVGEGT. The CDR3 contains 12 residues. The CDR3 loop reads CASRPTPGELFF. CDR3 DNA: TGTGCCAGCAGACCCACTCCCGGGGAGCTGTTTTTT.

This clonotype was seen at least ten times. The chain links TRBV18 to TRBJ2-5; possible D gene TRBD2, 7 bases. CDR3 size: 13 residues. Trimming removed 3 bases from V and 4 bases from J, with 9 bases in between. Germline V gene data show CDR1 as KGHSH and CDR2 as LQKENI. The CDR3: CASSPGGGETQYF. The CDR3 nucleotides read TGTGCCAGCTCACCGGGAGGGGGAGAGACCCAGTACTTC.

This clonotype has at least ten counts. The CDR3 region is CASSYIRGGSTNTEAFF. CDR3 DNA sequence: TGTGCCAGCAGCTACATCAGGGGGGGATCTACGAACACTGAAGCTTTCTTT. The rearrangement joins TRBV5-6 to TRBJ1-1; 7 bases line up with TRBD1. Germline loops: CDR1 SGHDT, CDR2 YYEEEE. V was clipped by 3 bases and J by 1 base; unmatched bases: 12. The CDR3 runs 17 residues.

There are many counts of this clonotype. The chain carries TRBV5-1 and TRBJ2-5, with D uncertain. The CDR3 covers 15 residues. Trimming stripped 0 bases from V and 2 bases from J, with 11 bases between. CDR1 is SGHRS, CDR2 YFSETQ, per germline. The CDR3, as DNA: TGCGCCAGCAGCTTGGCCCCCCATCAGCAAGAGACCCAGTACTTC. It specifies CASSLAPHQQETQYF.